One sample yielded the 6 T cell receptor beta chains listed below, sequenced in a study of blood T cell repertoires in COVID-19. The assay was immunoSEQ multiplex PCR, and TCRdb's table has in-frame clones only and misses some. This table holds approximately 110,000 clones, approximately 85% found once. The sequenced sample was peripheral blood. The origin of the receptors is a human donor in a cohort sampled during active COVID-19.

The chain links TRBV7-3 to TRBJ1-1, with D possibly matching TRBD1 (5 bases). CDR3 length: 14 residues. The germline V gene has CDR1 SGHTA and CDR2 FQGTGA. Between the trimmed V and J ends, which lost 2 bases and 1 base, there was a span of 8 bases. The CDR3 region has the DNA TGTGCCAGCAGCTTAGGGGGGAAGAACACTGAAGCTTTCTTT. Translating gives CASSLGGKNTEAFF.

This sequence joins TRBV11-2 and TRBJ2-3; 7 bases are a match to TRBD2. The junction had 5 bases not matched to a gene; V was cut back by 5 bases and J by 3 bases. Germline loops: CDR1 SGHAT, CDR2 FQNNGV. CDR3 size: 14 residues. The CDR3 is CASSRGTTTDTQYF. The CDR3 DNA reads as TGTGCCAGCAGCCGCGGGACTACGACAGATACGCAGTATTTT.

V usage is TRBV12-5 and J usage is TRBJ2-2; a possible D gene is TRBD2 (5 bases). V was clipped by 7 bases and J by 6 bases, with 9 bases between them. The CDR3 is 12 residues long. Germline V gene data show CDR1 as LGHNT and CDR2 as FRNRAP. The chain's CDR3 is CASAQRAGELFF. The DNA for the CDR3 is TGTGCTAGTGCCCAGAGGGCCGGGGAGCTGTTTTTT.

This chain uses TRBV5-1 with TRBJ2-3; 10 positions match TRBD2. J lost 5 bases, V lost 0 bases, and 12 bases had no gene match. The CDR3 spans 18 residues. The germline V gene has CDR1 SGHRS and CDR2 YFSETQ. CDR3 DNA sequence: TGCGCCAGCAGCTTGGCAAAGGGTTTAGCGGGAGGAATAGATACGCAGTATTTT. Its translation is CASSLAKGLAGGIDTQYF.

The chain joins TRBV6-6 to TRBJ1-4, with a tentative D call TRBD1 (6 bases). V lost 5 bases and J lost 8, with 15 bases in between. This CDR3 has 14 residues. Germline V gene sequence: CDR1 MNHNY, CDR2 SVGAGI (reference sequence). DNA for the CDR3: TGTGCCAGCAGTGACGACCGGGACAACGAAAAACTGTTTTTT. Translation gives CASSDDRDNEKLFF.

This clone has only a few counts. This chain connects TRBV27 to TRBJ2-3, with D possibly matching TRBD2 (5 bases). Germline CDR1 reads MNHEY; CDR2 reads SMNVEV (reference sequence). There are 14 residues in the CDR3. Trimming took off 10 bases at V and 5 bases at J, with 19 bases between the two ends. For the CDR3, the DNA is TGTGCCACCTCTCAAGGGAGTAATGTAGATACGCAGTATTTT. Its protein is CATSQGSNVDTQYF.